This T cell receptor beta chain was sequenced for a study of control samples from healthy donors and cancer patients (dated by TCRdb to the early 2020s). The library was produced with the immunoSEQ multiplex PCR assay. The clones in this table, taken by TCRdb from immuneACCESS, are in-frame only. Not every clone is retained; where verified, under half of the shortfall comes from an unresolved V gene, and the cause of the rest is unknown. The sample table shows under 90,000 clones, and approximately 92% are seen once. Around 6% of the sample is taken by the ten largest. For this clone: The antigen it binds to is not known. Per-nucleotide qualities are absent, and no much larger clonotype sits a single base away.

The specimen sequenced was blood. The clonotype comes from a woman aged 55-69 years in good health.

The CDR3 amino acid sequence is: CASRRLAGGTDTQYF. The bases are TGTGCCAGCAGAAGACTAGCGGGAGGAACAGATACGCAGTATTTT. In this chain, TRBV6-5 is recombined with TRBJ2-3, with 13 bases aligning to TRBD2. CDR1 MNHEY and CDR2 SVGAGI are derived from the germline V gene. Reading from cysteine to phenylalanine, the CDR3 counts 15 amino acids. Here the CDR3 DNA is all that survives: 45 bases in frame from base 1. For this chain, trimming is 6 bases at the V end and 3 bases at the J end, and the number of junction bases without a gene match is 3.